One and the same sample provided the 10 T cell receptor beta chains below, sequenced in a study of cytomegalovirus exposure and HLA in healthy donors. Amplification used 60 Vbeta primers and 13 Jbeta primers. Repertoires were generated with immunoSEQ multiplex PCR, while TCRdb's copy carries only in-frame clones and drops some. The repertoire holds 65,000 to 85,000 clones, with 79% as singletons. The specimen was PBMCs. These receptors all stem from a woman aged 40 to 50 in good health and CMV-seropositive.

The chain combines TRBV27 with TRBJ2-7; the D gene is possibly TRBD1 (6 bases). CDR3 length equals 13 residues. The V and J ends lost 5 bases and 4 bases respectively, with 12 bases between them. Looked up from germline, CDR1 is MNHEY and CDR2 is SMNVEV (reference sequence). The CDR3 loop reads CASSPGVEYEQYF. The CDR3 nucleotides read TGTGCCAGCAGTCCAGGGGTGGAATACGAGCAGTACTTC.

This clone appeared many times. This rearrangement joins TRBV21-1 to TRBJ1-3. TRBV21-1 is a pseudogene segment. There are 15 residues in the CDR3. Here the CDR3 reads CASSRGLLSGNTIYF. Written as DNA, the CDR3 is TGTGCCAGCAGCCGGGGACTGCTCTCTGGAAACACCATATATTTT.

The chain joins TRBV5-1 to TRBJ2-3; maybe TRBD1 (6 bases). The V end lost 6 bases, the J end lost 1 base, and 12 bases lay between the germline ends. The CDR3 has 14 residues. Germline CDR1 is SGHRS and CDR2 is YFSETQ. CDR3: CASKTGQRTDTQYF. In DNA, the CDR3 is TGCGCCAGCAAAACTGGACAGCGCACAGATACGCAGTATTTT.

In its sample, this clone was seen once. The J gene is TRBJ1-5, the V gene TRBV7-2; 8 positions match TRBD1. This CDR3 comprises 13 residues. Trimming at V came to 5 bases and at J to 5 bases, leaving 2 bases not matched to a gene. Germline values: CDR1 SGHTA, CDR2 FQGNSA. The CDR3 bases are TGTGCCAGCAGCGAGACAGGGGATCAGCCCCAGCATTTT. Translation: CASSETGDQPQHF.

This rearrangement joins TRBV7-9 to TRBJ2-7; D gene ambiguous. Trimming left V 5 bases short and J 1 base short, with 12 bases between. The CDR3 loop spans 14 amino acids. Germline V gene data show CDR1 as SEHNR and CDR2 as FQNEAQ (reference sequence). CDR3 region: CASSRALSSYEQYF. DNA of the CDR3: TGTGCCAGCAGCCGAGCCCTAAGTTCCTACGAGCAGTACTTC.

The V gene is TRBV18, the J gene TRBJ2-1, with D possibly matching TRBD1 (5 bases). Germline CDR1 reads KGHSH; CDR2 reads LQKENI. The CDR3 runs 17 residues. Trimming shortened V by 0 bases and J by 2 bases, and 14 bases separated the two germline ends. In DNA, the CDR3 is TGTGCCAGCTCACCACCGTCTGGCAGGGCCACCTACAATGAGCAGTTCTTC. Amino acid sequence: CASSPPSGRATYNEQFF.

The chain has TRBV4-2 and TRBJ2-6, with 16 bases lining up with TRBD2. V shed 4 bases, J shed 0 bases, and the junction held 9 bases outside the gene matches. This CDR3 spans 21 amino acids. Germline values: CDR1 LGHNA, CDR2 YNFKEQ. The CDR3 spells CASSPGGLAGGVGSGANVLTF. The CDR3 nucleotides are TGTGCCAGCAGCCCAGGGGGACTAGCGGGGGGGGTAGGCTCTGGGGCCAACGTCCTGACTTTC.

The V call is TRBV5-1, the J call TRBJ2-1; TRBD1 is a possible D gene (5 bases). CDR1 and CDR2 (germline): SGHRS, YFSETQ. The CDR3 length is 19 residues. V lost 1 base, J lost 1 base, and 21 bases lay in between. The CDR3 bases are TGCGCCAGCAGCTTGAATAGTAGGGGTGGAGTTTTGTCCTACAATGAGCAGTTCTTC. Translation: CASSLNSRGGVLSYNEQFF.

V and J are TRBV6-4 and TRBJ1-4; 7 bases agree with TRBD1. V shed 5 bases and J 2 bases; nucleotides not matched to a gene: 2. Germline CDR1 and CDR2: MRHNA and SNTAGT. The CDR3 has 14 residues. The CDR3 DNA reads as TGTGCCAGCAGTCCGACAGGGACTAATGAAAAACTGTTTTTT. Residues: CASSPTGTNEKLFF.

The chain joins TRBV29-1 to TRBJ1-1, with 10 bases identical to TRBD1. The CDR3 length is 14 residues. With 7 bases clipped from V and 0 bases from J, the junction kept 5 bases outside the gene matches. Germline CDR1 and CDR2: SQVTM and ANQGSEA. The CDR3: CSGRTGGMNTEAFF. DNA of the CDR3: TGCAGCGGGAGGACAGGGGGGATGAACACTGAAGCTTTCTTT.